This TCR beta chain was identified during a study of blood T cells in healthy people across ages. Looked up from germline, CDR1 is KGHSH and CDR2 is LQKENI. Trimming at V came to 3 bases and at J to 1 base, leaving 7 bases not matched to a gene. This CDR3 region has 16 residues. This clonotype was picked up a small number of times. Combining a sample-barcoded 5' primer with a J-beta primer mix, a second PCR ran for roughly 6 to 12 cycles. TCRdb used MiXCR to reprocess the 5' RACE reads, holding one entry per CDR3 protein. This table has fewer than 900,000 distinct CDR3 sequences, more than 40% appearing once.

This chain uses TRBV18 with TRBJ2-5; 8 bases are shared with TRBD2. Sequencing input: blood. The clonotype was recovered from a woman aged 55-75 years in good health. CDR3 coding DNA: TGTGCCAGCTCACCTTCCGGTAGCGGGACCCAAGAGACCCAGTACTTC. It is translated as CASSPSGSGTQETQYF.